One sample yielded the 9 T cell receptor beta chains listed below, sequenced in a study of shared clonotypes between healthy human individuals. Repertoires were generated with immunoSEQ multiplex PCR, while TCRdb's copy carries only in-frame clones and drops some. Found here are roughly 2 million clones, about 95% of them singletons; the top ten hold 0.85% to 1.3%. CD45RO-negative CD8 cells positively selected for CCR7 made up the naive population, which excluded terminally differentiated effector memory CD45RA+ cells. The sequencing sample was made of naive CD8+ T cells sorted from blood. These receptors all come from a man aged 18 to 30 in good health.

The chain links TRBV2 to TRBJ2-7; tentatively, D is TRBD1 or TRBD2 (5 bases each). Germline V gene data show CDR1 as SNHLY and CDR2 as FYNNEI. This CDR3 region has 15 residues. V dropped 4 bases and J dropped 2 bases, with 15 bases sitting between them. CDR3 in amino acids: CASSGDLSNTYEQYF. The CDR3 region has the DNA TGTGCCAGCAGTGGGGACCTGTCAAATACCTACGAGCAGTACTTC.

A word on this clone: The same CDR3 can be traced to other DNA sequences in this sample. The chain carries TRBV5-1 and TRBJ2-1; 8 positions match TRBD2. V trimming: 4 bases; J trimming: 0 bases; junction bases outside the gene matches: 3. Looked up from germline, CDR1 is SGHRS and CDR2 is YFSETQ. The CDR3 is made up of 15 amino acids. The CDR3, as DNA: TGCGCCAGCAGCACTAGCGGAAGCTCCTACAATGAGCAGTTCTTC. Residues: CASSTSGSSYNEQFF. The whole variable domain, filled in from reference TRBV5-1 and TRBJ2-1, reads KAGVTQTPRYLIKTRGQQVTLSCSPISGHRSVSWYQQTPGQGLQFLFEYFSETQRNKGNFPGRFSGRQFSNSRSEMNVSTLELGDSALYLCASSTSGSSYNEQFFGPGTRLTVL.

The V and J genes are TRBV9 and TRBJ2-3; 13 nucleotides align to TRBD2. CDR3 length: 16 residues. The J segment lost 3 bases and the V segment lost 3 bases, leaving 4 bases of the junction unmatched. Germline CDR1 and CDR2: SGDLS and YYNGEE. Written as DNA, the CDR3 is TGTGCCAGCAGCGAGGGGACTAGCGGGATAACAGATACGCAGTATTTT. It is translated as CASSEGTSGITDTQYF.

The genes are TRBV9 and TRBJ2-3; D uncertain. The CDR3 has 16 amino acids. Trimming stripped 0 bases from V and 0 bases from J, with 11 bases between. The germline gives CDR1 SGDLS, CDR2 YYNGEE. The CDR3 here is CASSVDHGTSTDTQYF. DNA of the CDR3: TGTGCCAGCAGCGTAGACCACGGAACTAGCACAGATACGCAGTATTTT.

The genes are TRBV5-6 and TRBJ2-7; TRBD2 matches at 7 bases. CDR1 SGHDT and CDR2 YYEEEE come from the germline V gene. V dropped 6 bases and J dropped 3; count of bases not matched to a gene: 3. CDR3 length equals 12 residues. The CDR3, as DNA: TGTGCCAGCACCCGGACTAGCTACGAGCAGTACTTC. Translating gives CASTRTSYEQYF.

This chain uses TRBV30 with TRBJ1-5, with unresolved D. The CDR3 totals 13 residues. V lost 2 bases and J lost 6, with 11 bases in between. Per the germline V gene, CDR1 is GTSNPN and CDR2 is SVGIG (reference sequence). The CDR3 region is CAWSHSRGQPQHF. The CDR3 nucleotides read TGTGCCTGGAGTCACAGTCGTGGTCAGCCCCAGCATTTT. The complete variable domain, with remaining parts taken from reference TRBV30 and TRBJ1-5, reads SQTIHQWPATLVQPVGSPLSLECTVEGTSNPNLYWYRQAAGRGLQLLFYSVGIGQISSEVPQNLSASRPQDRQFILSSKKLLLSDSGFYLCAWSHSRGQPQHFGDGTRLSIL.

This clone was counted once. The genes are TRBV13 and TRBJ1-2; no reliable D call. The CDR3 runs 14 residues. Germline V lookup: CDR1 PRHDT, CDR2 FYEKMQ (reference sequence). Trimming cost V 1 base and J 1 base, with 7 bases left between them. CDR3 coding DNA: TGTGCCAGCAGCTTAGATGGAGTTAACTATGGCTACACCTTC. It translates to CASSLDGVNYGYTF. Full variable domain (remainder filled in from reference TRBV13 and TRBJ1-2): AAGVIQSPRHLIKEKRETATLKCYPIPRHDTVYWYQQGPGQDPQFLISFYEKMQSDKGSIPDRFSAQQFSDYHSELNMSSLELGDSALYFCASSLDGVNYGYTFGSGTRLTVV.

This chain links TRBV7-6 with TRBJ2-7, with 12 nucleotides matching TRBD1. From germline, CDR1 is SGHVS and CDR2 FNYEAQ. The CDR3 covers 15 residues. V gave up 3 bases and J gave up 9 bases; unmatched junction bases: 9. CDR3 bases: TGTGCCAGCAGCTTTGGGACAGGGGGCAACCTCGTGCAGTACTTC. Its translation is CASSFGTGGNLVQYF.

The chain couples TRBV5-1 to TRBJ1-2; D is possibly TRBD1 (6 bases). Deletions cut 0 bases from V and 0 bases from J, with 15 bases between. Germline CDR1 reads SGHRS; CDR2 reads YFSETQ. CDR3 length: 17 residues. CDR3 DNA sequence: TGCGCCAGCAGCTTGGCCCTAGGGGGGCAAGCTAACTATGGCTACACCTTC. Translating gives CASSLALGGQANYGYTF.